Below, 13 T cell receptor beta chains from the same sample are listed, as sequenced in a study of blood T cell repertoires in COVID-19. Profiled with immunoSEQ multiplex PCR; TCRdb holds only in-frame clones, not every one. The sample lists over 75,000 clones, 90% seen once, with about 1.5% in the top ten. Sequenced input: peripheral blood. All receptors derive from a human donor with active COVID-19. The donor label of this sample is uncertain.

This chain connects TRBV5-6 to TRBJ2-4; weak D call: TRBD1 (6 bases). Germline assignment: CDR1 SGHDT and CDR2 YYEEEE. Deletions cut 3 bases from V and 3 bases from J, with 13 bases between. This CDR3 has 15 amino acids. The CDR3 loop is CASSYRDSGKNIQYF. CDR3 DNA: TGTGCCAGCAGCTACAGGGATTCAGGCAAAAACATTCAGTACTTC.

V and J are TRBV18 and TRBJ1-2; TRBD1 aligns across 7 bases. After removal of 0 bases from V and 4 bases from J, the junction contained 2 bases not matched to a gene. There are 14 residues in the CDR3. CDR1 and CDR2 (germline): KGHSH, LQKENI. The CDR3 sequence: CASSPPGTAYGYTF. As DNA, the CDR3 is TGTGCCAGCTCACCACCGGGGACAGCCTATGGCTACACCTTC.

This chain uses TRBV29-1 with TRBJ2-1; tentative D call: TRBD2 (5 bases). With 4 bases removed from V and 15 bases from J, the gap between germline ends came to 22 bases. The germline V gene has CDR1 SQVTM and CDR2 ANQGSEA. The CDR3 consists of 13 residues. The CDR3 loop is CSVALRARAEGFF. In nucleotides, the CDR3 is TGCAGCGTTGCCTTGAGGGCCCGGGCCGAGGGGTTCTTC.

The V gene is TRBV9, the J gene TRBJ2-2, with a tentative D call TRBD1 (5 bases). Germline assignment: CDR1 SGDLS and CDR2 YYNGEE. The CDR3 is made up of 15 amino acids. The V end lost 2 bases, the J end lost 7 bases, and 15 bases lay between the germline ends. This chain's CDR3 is CASSVVARVGGELFF. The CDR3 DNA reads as TGTGCCAGCAGCGTGGTTGCCAGGGTTGGCGGGGAGCTGTTTTTT.

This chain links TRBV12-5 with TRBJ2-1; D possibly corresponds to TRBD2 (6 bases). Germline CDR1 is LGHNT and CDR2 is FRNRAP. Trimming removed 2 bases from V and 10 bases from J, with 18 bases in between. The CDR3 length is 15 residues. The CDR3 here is CASGLSSRGFREQFF. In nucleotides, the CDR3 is TGTGCTAGTGGTTTGAGCTCCCGGGGGTTCAGGGAGCAGTTCTTC.

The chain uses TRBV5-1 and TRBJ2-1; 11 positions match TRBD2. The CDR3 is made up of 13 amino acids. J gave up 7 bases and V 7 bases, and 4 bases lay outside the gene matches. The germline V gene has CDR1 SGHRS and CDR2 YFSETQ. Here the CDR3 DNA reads TGCGCCAGCCACCGGACTAGCGGGAATGAGCAGTTCTTC. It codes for CASHRTSGNEQFF.

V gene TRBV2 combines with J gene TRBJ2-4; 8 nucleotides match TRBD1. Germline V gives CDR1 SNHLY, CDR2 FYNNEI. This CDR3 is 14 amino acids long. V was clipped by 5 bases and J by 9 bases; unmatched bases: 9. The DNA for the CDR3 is TGTGCCAGCAGTACAGGGGGACTGAACGGCATTCAGTACTTC. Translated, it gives CASSTGGLNGIQYF.

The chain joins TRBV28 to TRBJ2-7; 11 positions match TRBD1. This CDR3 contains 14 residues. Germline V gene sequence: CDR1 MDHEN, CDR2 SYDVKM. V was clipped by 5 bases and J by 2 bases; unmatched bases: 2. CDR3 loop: CASSGQGATYEQYF. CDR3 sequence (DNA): TGTGCCAGCAGTGGACAGGGGGCGACCTACGAGCAGTACTTC.

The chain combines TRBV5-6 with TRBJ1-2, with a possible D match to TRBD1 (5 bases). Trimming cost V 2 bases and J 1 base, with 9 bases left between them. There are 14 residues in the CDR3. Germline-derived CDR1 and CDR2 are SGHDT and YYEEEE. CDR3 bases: TGTGCCAGCAGCTTAGACAGTATTAACTATGGCTACACCTTC. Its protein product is CASSLDSINYGYTF.

The CDR3 sequence is CATSDPTGQTYNEQFF. CDR3 in DNA: TGTGCCACCAGTGACCCCACCGGACAGACCTACAATGAGCAGTTCTTC. The rearrangement uses TRBV24-1 and TRBJ2-1; D is possibly TRBD1 (6 bases). The CDR3 runs 16 residues. Trimming removed 4 bases at V and 2 bases at J, with 14 bases between. In germline, CDR1 is KGHDR, CDR2 SFDVKD.

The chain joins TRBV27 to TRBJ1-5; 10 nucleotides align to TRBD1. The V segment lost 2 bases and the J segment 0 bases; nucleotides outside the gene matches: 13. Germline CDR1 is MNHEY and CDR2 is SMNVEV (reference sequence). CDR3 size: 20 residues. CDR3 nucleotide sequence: TGTGCCAGCAGTTTAATTGGGACAGGGGCCCTTCTCCATAGCAATCAGCCCCAGCATTTT. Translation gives CASSLIGTGALLHSNQPQHF.

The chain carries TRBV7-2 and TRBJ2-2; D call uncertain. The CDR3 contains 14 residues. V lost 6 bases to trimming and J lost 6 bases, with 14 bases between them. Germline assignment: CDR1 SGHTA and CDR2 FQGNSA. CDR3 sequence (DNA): TGTGCCAGCAGGACACGACGGAATCCCGGGGAGCTGTTTTTT. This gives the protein CASRTRRNPGELFF.

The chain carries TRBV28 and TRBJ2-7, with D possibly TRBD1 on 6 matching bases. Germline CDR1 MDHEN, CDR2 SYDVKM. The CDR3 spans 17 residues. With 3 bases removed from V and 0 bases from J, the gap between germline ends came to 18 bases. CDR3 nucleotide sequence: TGTGCCAGCAGTTTCACGGACAGAAATGAACCCTCCTACGAGCAGTACTTC. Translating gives CASSFTDRNEPSYEQYF.